These 28 T cell receptor beta chains were sequenced from one sample in a study of identical twins. One entry per CDR3 protein results from TCRdb running MiXCR on the 5' RACE reads. This table holds roughly 770,000 distinct CDR3 sequences, about 18% found once. These records were also assigned to another study, of T cells expressing NK-cell markers.

The material sequenced was PBMCs. All receptors come from a woman younger than 30 in good health.

CDR3 nucleotide sequence: TGTGCCAGCAGTGGAACAGGAGAGCAGTACTTC. Protein product: CASSGTGEQYF. The chain is built from TRBV2 and TRBJ2-7, with D tentatively TRBD1 (5 bases). The CDR3 contains 11 residues. The germline CDR1 and CDR2 sequences are SNHLY and FYNNEI. Trimming pared 4 bases from V and 7 bases from J, leaving 8 bases between.

This chain uses TRBV4-3 with TRBJ1-6; D remains ambiguous. The CDR3 totals 15 residues. Looked up from germline, CDR1 is LGHNA and CDR2 is YSLEER. Trimming stripped 5 bases from V and 8 bases from J, with 16 bases between. The CDR3 is CASSVRFPLDSPLHF. The CDR3, as DNA: TGCGCCAGCAGCGTTAGGTTCCCCCTTGATTCACCCCTCCACTTT.

The rearrangement joins TRBV9 to TRBJ2-1; 8 bases map to TRBD2. Germline assignment: CDR1 SGDLS and CDR2 YYNGEE. The J segment lost 7 bases and the V segment lost 0 bases, leaving 6 bases of the junction unmatched. The CDR3 is 15 residues long. CDR3 nucleotides: TGTGCCAGCAGCGTAGACGGGAGGGCCAGAAATGAGCAGTTCTTC. Translating it yields CASSVDGRARNEQFF.

This clonotype has more than one count but fewer than ten. This chain uses TRBV10-3 with TRBJ2-1; no clear D. V gave up 7 bases and J gave up 0 bases, with 7 bases separating them. The CDR3 extends over 13 amino acids. Germline loops: CDR1 ENHRY, CDR2 SYGVKD. The CDR3 region is CAIMPSSYNEQFF. The CDR3, as DNA: TGTGCCATCATGCCAAGCTCCTACAATGAGCAGTTCTTC.

This clonotype was counted many times. A clone one base away is much larger, so this may be a read error. J is TRBJ2-1 and V is TRBV20-1; D is possibly TRBD1 (5 bases). Germline V gene data show CDR1 as DFQATT and CDR2 as SNEGSKA (reference sequence). The CDR3 is made up of 14 amino acids. The CDR3 spells CRATIWGRYNEQFF. The CDR3 DNA reads TGCAGGGCTACCATTTGGGGCCGATACAATGAGCAGTTCTTC.

V and J are TRBV27 and TRBJ2-1; 10 nucleotides line up with TRBD2. Germline V gene lookup returns CDR1 MNHEY and CDR2 SMNVEV (reference sequence). The ends lost 0 bases at V and 6 bases at J; junction bases unmatched: 2. The CDR3 sequence is 15 residues long. CDR3 sequence: CASSLSTSGANEQFF. Written as DNA, the CDR3 is TGTGCCAGCAGTTTATCAACTAGCGGGGCCAATGAGCAGTTCTTC.

This clonotype was recorded many times. The V gene is TRBV12-3 or TRBV12-4, the J gene TRBJ1-1, with D maybe TRBD1 (5 bases). The CDR3 is 14 residues long. Trimming stripped 5 bases from V and 5 bases from J, with 15 bases between. This chain's CDR3 is CASSPPGPRTEAFF. DNA of the CDR3: TGTGCCAGCAGTCCGCCGGGGCCCCGAACTGAAGCTTTCTTT.

This clonotype appeared many times. The chain combines TRBV7-9 with TRBJ2-1; D gene unclear. The CDR3 runs 14 residues. Trimming took off 5 bases at V and 7 bases at J, with 15 bases between the two ends. Germline loops: CDR1 SEHNR, CDR2 FQNEAQ (reference sequence). The CDR3 sequence is CASSLPTRPNEQFF. CDR3 sequence (DNA): TGTGCCAGCAGCCTCCCGACCCGTCCGAATGAGCAGTTCTTC. Supplemented by reference TRBV7-9 and TRBJ2-1, the full variable domain reads DTGVSQNPRHKITKRGQNVTFRCDPISEHNRLYWYRQTLGQGPEFLTYFQNEAQLEKSRLLSDRFSAERPKGSFSTLEIQRTEQGDSAMYLCASSLPTRPNEQFFGPGTRLTVL.

This clonotype appeared a few times. The V and J genes are TRBV4-1 and TRBJ1-5; D unresolved. The CDR3 covers 15 residues. V lost 1 base, J lost 0 bases, and 7 bases lay in between. In germline, CDR1 is MGHRA, CDR2 YSYEKL. DNA of the CDR3: TGCGCCAGCAGCCAAGCCTCAGGTAGCAATCAGCCCCAGCATTTT. It yields the protein CASSQASGSNQPQHF.

This rearrangement joins TRBV5-1 to TRBJ2-3; the match to TRBD2 covers 9 bases. From germline, CDR1 is SGHRS and CDR2 YFSETQ. Germline trimming cut 0 bases from V and 6 bases from J; bases unmatched to any gene: 8. The CDR3 extends over 16 amino acids. The CDR3 DNA follows: TGCGCCAGCAGCTTGGGGTTAGCGGGGGTCGAGGATACGCAGTATTTT. Amino acids: CASSLGLAGVEDTQYF.

This clonotype was seen only a few times. The chain employs TRBV11-2 and TRBJ2-1; D gene uncertain. The CDR3 covers 11 residues. V was cut by 2 bases and J by 11 bases, with 7 bases left in between. Germline loops: CDR1 SGHAT, CDR2 FQNNGV. The CDR3 sequence is CASSLRAKQFF. CDR3 DNA sequence: TGTGCCAGCAGCTTAAGGGCAAAGCAGTTCTTC. The full variable domain, rest sourced from reference TRBV11-2 and TRBJ2-1, is EAGVAQSPRYKIIEKRQSVAFWCNPISGHATLYWYQQILGQGPKLLIQFQNNGVVDDSQLPKDRFSAERLKGVDSTLKIQPAKLEDSAVYLCASSLRAKQFFGPGTRLTVL.

The J gene is TRBJ1-1, the V gene TRBV29-1, with 9 bases aligning to TRBD1. Germline CDR1 SQVTM, CDR2 ANQGSEA. The J segment lost 5 bases and the V segment lost 7 bases, leaving 2 bases of the junction unmatched. The length of the CDR3 is 11 residues. CDR3 sequence: CSGGQGTEAFF. As DNA, the CDR3 is TGCAGCGGGGGACAGGGTACTGAAGCTTTCTTT.

V is TRBV20-1 and J is TRBJ2-3, with D perhaps TRBD1 or TRBD2 (5 bases each). Trimming took off 6 bases at V and 6 bases at J, with 16 bases between the two ends. The CDR3 covers 13 residues. Germline V lookup: CDR1 DFQATT, CDR2 SNEGSKA (reference sequence). CDR3 in amino acids: CSAKLVGVDTQYF. The CDR3 DNA reads as TGCAGTGCGAAACTAGTGGGGGTGGATACGCAGTATTTT.

This sequence joins TRBV12-3 or TRBV12-4 and TRBJ2-7, with TRBD2 matching over 8 bases. Unmatched junction bases numbered 11, after V lost 2 bases and J lost 5 bases. This CDR3 is built from 16 residues. Here the CDR3 DNA reads TGTGCCAGCAGTTTACTCGCGGGGGGTAGCAGGAACGAGCAGTACTTC. Its translation: CASSLLAGGSRNEQYF.

This clonotype showed up many times. The V call is TRBV20-1, the J call TRBJ1-2; TRBD1 aligns across 11 bases. There are 16 residues in the CDR3. Germline loops: CDR1 DFQATT, CDR2 SNEGSKA (reference sequence). The junction had 15 bases not matched to a gene; V was cut back by 5 bases and J by 7 bases. CDR3: CSAGPIRGQGGGGYTF. DNA of the CDR3: TGCAGTGCTGGCCCAATTAGGGGACAGGGGGGAGGTGGCTACACCTTC.

This clonotype has ten or more counts. The CDR3 DNA follows: TGTGCCATCAGTAAGGGACAGGGGGTTCAAGAGACCCAGTACTTC. Translated: CAISKGQGVQETQYF. The chain carries TRBV10-3 and TRBJ2-5; 11 bases map to TRBD1. The germline CDR1 and CDR2 sequences are ENHRY and SYGVKD. The CDR3 runs 15 residues. V lost 5 bases and J lost 2; bases outside the gene matches: 4.

This chain links TRBV18 with TRBJ1-2, with TRBD1 as a possible D gene (5 bases). The CDR3 covers 13 residues. Germline values: CDR1 KGHSH, CDR2 LQKENI. V lost 4 bases and J lost 7, with 13 bases in between. CDR3 sequence: CASSRAQGGGYTF. The CDR3 bases are TGTGCCAGCTCACGGGCGCAGGGTGGTGGCTACACCTTC.

This clonotype was seen more than once but under ten times. The gene calls are TRBV6-1 and TRBJ2-2; no definite D call. Germline values: CDR1 MNHNS, CDR2 SASEGT. This CDR3 has 10 amino acids. V was cut by 6 bases and J by 7 bases, with 3 bases left in between. The CDR3 coding sequence is TGTGCCAGCAGGCTCGGGGAGCTGTTTTTT. Protein sequence: CASRLGELFF.

The rearrangement uses TRBV3-1 and TRBJ1-2; 8 bases fit TRBD1. CDR1 is LGHDT, CDR2 YNNKEL, per germline (reference sequence). The trim removed 4 bases at V and 4 bases at J, leaving 11 bases unmatched. The CDR3 runs 16 residues. The DNA for the CDR3 is TGTGCCAGCAGCCCCATCCGGACAGGGAATTTCTATGGCTACACCTTC. Its translation: CASSPIRTGNFYGYTF.

V is TRBV20-1 and J is TRBJ2-7; the match to TRBD1 covers 12 bases. CDR3 length: 16 amino acids. The trim removed 1 base at V and 7 bases at J, leaving 11 bases unmatched. The germline gives CDR1 DFQATT, CDR2 SNEGSKA (reference sequence). The CDR3 reads CSARVPEGQGAGEQYF. Written as DNA, the CDR3 is TGCAGTGCTAGAGTGCCCGAGGGACAGGGGGCGGGGGAGCAGTACTTC.

In this sample, this clonotype turned up a few times. The rearrangement links TRBV4-3 to TRBJ2-5; 8 nucleotides align to TRBD2. The germline CDR1 and CDR2 sequences are LGHNA and YSLEER. Trimming took 5 bases from V and 3 from J; bases not matched to a gene: 8. The CDR3 has 15 amino acids. CDR3 DNA sequence: TGCGCCAGCAGCTGGGGCGGGACTAGGGAAGAGACCCAGTACTTC. Translation: CASSWGGTREETQYF.

This chain joins TRBV7-9 and TRBJ2-2; tentative D call: TRBD2 (6 bases). The ends were cut back, 5 bases at V and 6 bases at J, with 16 bases in the middle. The CDR3 covers 15 residues. Germline lookup yields CDR1 SEHNR and CDR2 FQNEAQ (reference sequence). The CDR3 nucleotides are TGTGCCAGCAGCGCCGGCGGGGTCTGGGCCGGGGAGCTGTTTTTT. Amino acids: CASSAGGVWAGELFF.

This clonotype appeared many times. The V call is TRBV20-1, the J call TRBJ1-5; tentatively, D is TRBD1 (5 bases). Trimming left V 0 bases short and J 8 bases short, with 14 bases between. The length of the CDR3 is 14 residues. Per the germline V gene, CDR1 is DFQATT and CDR2 is SNEGSKA (reference sequence). The CDR3: CSARDQTDWEPQHF. CDR3 bases: TGCAGTGCTAGAGACCAGACAGATTGGGAGCCCCAGCATTTT.

This clonotype showed up just a few times. V is TRBV5-1 and J is TRBJ1-4, with D unclear. The germline V gene encodes CDR1 SGHRS and CDR2 YFSETQ. The CDR3 runs to 15 residues. Trimming took off 1 base at V and 0 bases at J, with 7 bases between the two ends. CDR3 region: CASSLYRATNEKLFF. In DNA form, the CDR3 reads TGCGCCAGCAGCTTGTATAGAGCAACTAATGAAAAACTGTTTTTT.

This clonotype was found a few times. V and J are TRBV12-3 or TRBV12-4 and TRBJ1-1; D might be TRBD1 (5 bases). The V end lost 8 bases, the J end lost 0 bases, and 10 bases lay between the germline ends. This CDR3 contains 13 residues. This CDR3 reads CASGGGVNTEAFF. The CDR3 nucleotides are TGTGCCAGCGGCGGAGGGGTGAACACTGAAGCTTTCTTT.

In its sample, this clonotype was seen a few times. V gene TRBV6-1 combines with J gene TRBJ2-3; perhaps TRBD2 as D (6 bases). Trimming left V 10 bases short and J 0 bases short, with 14 bases between. Germline V lookup: CDR1 MNHNS, CDR2 SASEGT. The CDR3 is made up of 14 amino acids. The CDR3 nucleotides are TGTGCCACCTTGAATAGCGGTAGCACAGATACGCAGTATTTT. As protein: CATLNSGSTDTQYF.

This rearrangement joins TRBV7-9 to TRBJ2-7; 9 bases align to TRBD2. The CDR3 is 15 amino acids. Germline loops: CDR1 SEHNR, CDR2 FQNEAQ (reference sequence). The V segment lost 5 bases and the J segment 2 bases; nucleotides outside the gene matches: 7. In DNA, the CDR3 is TGTGCCAGCAGCGACCGAGCGGGAGGAGCCTACGAGCAGTACTTC. Translating it yields CASSDRAGGAYEQYF.

This clonotype was observed a handful of times. This sequence joins TRBV20-1 and TRBJ2-1; unclear D gene. V dropped 1 base and J dropped 5 bases, with 9 bases sitting between them. This CDR3 region has 13 residues. The germline V gene has CDR1 DFQATT and CDR2 SNEGSKA (reference sequence). CDR3 DNA sequence: TGCAGTGCTAGAGTTCCGGTTGACAATGAGCAGTTCTTC. Its protein product is CSARVPVDNEQFF.